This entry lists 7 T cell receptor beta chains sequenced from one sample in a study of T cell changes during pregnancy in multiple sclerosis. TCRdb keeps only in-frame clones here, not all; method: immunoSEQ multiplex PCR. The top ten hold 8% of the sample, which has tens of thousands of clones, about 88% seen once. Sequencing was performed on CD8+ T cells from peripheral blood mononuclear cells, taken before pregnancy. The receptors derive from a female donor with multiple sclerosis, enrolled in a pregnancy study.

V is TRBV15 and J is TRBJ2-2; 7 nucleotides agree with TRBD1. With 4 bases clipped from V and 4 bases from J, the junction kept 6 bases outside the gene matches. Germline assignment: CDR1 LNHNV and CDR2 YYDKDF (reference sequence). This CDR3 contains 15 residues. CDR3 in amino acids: CATSTDRDSTGELFF. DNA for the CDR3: TGTGCCACCAGCACAGACAGGGATTCCACCGGGGAGCTGTTTTTT.

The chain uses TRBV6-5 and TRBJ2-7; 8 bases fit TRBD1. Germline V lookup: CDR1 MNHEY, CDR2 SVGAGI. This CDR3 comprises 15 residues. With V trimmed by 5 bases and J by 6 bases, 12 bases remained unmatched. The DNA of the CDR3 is TGTGCCAGCAGTGTTGTGGCAGGGGGCTATTCCGAGCAGTACTTC. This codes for CASSVVAGGYSEQYF.

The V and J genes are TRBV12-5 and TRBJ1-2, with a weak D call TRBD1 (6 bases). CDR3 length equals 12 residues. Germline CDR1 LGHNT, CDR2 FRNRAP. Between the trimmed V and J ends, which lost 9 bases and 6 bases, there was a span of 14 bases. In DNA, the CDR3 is TGTGCTAGCGGGGGGCTGGGGGATGGCTACACCTTC. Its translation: CASGGLGDGYTF.

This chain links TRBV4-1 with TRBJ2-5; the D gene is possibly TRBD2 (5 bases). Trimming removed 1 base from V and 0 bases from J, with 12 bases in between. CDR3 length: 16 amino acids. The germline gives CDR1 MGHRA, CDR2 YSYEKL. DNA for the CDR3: TGCGCCAGCAGCCAAGGGATAAGAGGGCACCAAGAGACCCAGTACTTC. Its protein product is CASSQGIRGHQETQYF.

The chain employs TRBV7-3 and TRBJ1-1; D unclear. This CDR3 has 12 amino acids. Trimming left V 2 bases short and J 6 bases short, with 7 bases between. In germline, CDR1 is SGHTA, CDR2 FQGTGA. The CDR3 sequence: CASSLGRAEAFF. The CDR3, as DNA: TGTGCCAGCAGCTTAGGGCGGGCTGAAGCTTTCTTT.

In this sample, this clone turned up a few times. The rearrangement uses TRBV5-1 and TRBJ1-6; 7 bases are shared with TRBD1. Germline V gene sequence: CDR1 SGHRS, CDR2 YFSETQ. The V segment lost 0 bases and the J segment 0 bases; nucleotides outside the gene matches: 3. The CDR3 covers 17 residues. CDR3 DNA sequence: TGCGCCAGCAGCTTGGAAGGGGGCCGCTCCTATAATTCACCCCTCCACTTT. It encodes CASSLEGGRSYNSPLHF.

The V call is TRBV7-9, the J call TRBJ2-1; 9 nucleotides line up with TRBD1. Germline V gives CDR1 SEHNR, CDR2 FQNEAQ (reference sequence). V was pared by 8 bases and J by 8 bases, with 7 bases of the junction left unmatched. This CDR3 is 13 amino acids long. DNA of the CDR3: TGTGCCAGCTGGGGGGACAGGGAATATGAGCAGTTCTTC. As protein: CASWGDREYEQFF.